This T cell receptor (beta chain) was captured in a study of T-cell memory formation after mild COVID-19. Study findings and constraints: Clones that shrank (day 15 to 85) were balanced CD4/CD8, whereas later expanders leaned CD4+.

TCRdb independently ran MiXCR on the 5' RACE reads; one entry per CDR3 protein. The sample records roughly 600,000 distinct CDR3 sequences, more than 15% being singletons. This clonotype showed up just a few times. The antigen is undetermined. In germline, CDR1 is LGHNA, CDR2 YNFKEQ. V gave up 3 bases and J gave up 6 bases; unmatched junction bases: 10. This CDR3 spans 16 amino acids. The sample consisted of PBMCs or a T cell subset sorted from them (not recorded which). The chain links TRBV4-2 to TRBJ2-3; 9 nucleotides align to TRBD2. This clonotype was sampled from an adult woman who had mild COVID-19 (a few samples of this study predate the infection). Cell type and time point are not known. The CDR3 loop is CASSQAQGTSKDTQYF. CDR3 bases: TGTGCCAGCAGCCAGGCCCAGGGGACTAGCAAGGATACGCAGTATTTT.